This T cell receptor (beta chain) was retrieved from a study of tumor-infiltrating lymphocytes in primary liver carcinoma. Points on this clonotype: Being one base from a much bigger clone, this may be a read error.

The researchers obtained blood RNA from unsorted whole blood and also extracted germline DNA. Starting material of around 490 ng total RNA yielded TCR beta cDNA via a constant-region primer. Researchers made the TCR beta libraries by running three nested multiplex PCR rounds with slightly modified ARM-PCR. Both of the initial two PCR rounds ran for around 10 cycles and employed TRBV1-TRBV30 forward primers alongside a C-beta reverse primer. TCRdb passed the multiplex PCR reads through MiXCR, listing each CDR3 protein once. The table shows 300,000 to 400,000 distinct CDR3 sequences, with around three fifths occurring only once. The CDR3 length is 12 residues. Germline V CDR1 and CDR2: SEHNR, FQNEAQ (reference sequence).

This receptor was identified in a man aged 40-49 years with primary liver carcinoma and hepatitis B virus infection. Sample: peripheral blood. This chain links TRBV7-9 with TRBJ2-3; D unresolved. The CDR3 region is CASSSVTETQYF. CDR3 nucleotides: TGTGCCAGCAGCTCCGTTACAGAAACGCAGTATTTT.